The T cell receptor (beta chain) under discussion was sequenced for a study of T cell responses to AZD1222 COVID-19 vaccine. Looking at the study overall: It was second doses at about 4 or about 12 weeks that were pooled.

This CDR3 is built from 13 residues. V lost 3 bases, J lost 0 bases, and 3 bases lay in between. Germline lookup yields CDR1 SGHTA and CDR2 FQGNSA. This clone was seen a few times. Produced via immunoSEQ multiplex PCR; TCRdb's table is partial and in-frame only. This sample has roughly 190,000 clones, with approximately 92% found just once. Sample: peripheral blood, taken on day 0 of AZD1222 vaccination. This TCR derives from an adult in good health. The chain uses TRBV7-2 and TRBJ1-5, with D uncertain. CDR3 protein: CASSFFSNQPQHF. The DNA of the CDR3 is TGTGCCAGCAGCTTCTTTAGCAATCAGCCCCAGCATTTT.